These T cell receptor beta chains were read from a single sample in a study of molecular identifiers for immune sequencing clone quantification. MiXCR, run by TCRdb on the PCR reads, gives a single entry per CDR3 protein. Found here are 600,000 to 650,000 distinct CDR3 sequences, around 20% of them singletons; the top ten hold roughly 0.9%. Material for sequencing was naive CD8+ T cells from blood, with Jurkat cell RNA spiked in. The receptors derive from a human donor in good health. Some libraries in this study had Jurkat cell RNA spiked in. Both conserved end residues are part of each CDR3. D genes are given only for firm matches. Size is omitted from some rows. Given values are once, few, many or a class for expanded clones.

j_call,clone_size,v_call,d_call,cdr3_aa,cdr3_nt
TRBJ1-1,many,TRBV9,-,CASSVGGQLNTEAFF,TGTGCCAGCAGCGTAGGAGGACAGTTGAACACTGAAGCTTTCTTT
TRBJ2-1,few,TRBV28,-,CASSHGLWRDSGDEQFF,TGTGCCAGCAGCCACGGACTATGGAGAGATTCGGGCGATGAGCAGTTCTTC
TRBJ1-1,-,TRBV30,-,CAWSIVTANTEAFF,TGTGCCTGGAGTATTGTGACAGCCAACACTGAAGCTTTCTTT
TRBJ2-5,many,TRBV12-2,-,CASRLHINKAETQYF,TGTGCAAGTCGCTTACATATCAACAAGGCCGAGACCCAGTACTTC
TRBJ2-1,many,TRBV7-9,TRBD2,CASSLLAGAKYNEQFF,TGTGCCAGCAGCTTACTAGCGGGGGCCAAATACAATGAGCAGTTCTTC
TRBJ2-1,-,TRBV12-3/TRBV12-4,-,CASSYVEHEQFF,TGTGCCAGCAGCTATGTAGAGCATGAGCAGTTCTTC
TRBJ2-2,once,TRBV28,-,CASSRRGEAGELFF,TGTGCCAGCAGCCGCAGGGGGGAGGCCGGGGAGCTGTTTTTT
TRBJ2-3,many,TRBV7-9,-,CASSQAGAGSSTDTQYF,TGTGCCAGCAGCCAGGCGGGGGCGGGAAGTAGCACAGATACGCAGTATTTT
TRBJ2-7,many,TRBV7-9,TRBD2,CASSPYDWGGVGGEQYF,TGTGCCAGCAGCCCATACGATTGGGGAGGGGTCGGTGGCGAGCAGTACTTC
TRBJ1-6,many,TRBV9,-,CASSVDLSYNSPLHF,TGTGCCAGCAGCGTAGACCTGAGCTATAATTCACCCCTCCACTTT
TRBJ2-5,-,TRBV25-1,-,CASSEYGQGGELTQYF,TGTGCCAGCAGTGAATATGGTCAGGGTGGGGAGTTGACCCAGTACTTC
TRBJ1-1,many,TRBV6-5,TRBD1,CASSYRDSQHTEAFF,TGTGCCAGCAGTTACCGGGACAGCCAACACACTGAAGCTTTCTTT
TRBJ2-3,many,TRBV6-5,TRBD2,CASWEGLGTDTQYF,TGTGCCAGCTGGGAGGGGTTAGGCACAGATACGCAGTATTTT
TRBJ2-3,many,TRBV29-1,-,CSGDGGLRTDTQYF,TGCAGCGGAGACGGAGGGCTCCGCACAGATACGCAGTATTTT
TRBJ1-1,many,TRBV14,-,CASSQVGRNEAFF,TGTGCCAGCAGCCAAGTGGGCCGGAATGAAGCTTTCTTT
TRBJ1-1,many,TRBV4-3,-,CASSQTGKNTEAFF,TGCGCCAGCAGCCAAACAGGGAAAAACACTGAAGCTTTCTTT
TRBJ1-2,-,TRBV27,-,CASSLNRGGSIYGYTF,TGTGCCAGCAGTTTAAATCGAGGGGGTTCTATCTATGGCTACACCTTC
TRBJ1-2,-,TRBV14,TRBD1,CAGSPWTGSLYGYTF,TGTGCCGGCAGCCCTTGGACAGGTTCTCTTTATGGCTACACCTTC
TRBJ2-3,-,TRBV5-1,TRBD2,CASSFRGASPSGDTQYF,TGCGCCAGCAGCTTTCGTGGAGCCAGCCCTAGCGGAGATACGCAGTATTTT
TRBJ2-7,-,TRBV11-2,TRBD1,CASRSGTVTEQYF,TGTGCCAGCAGATCCGGGACAGTAACCGAGCAGTACTTC
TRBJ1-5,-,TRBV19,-,CASSIVGFSNQPQHF,TGTGCCAGTAGTATTGTGGGATTTAGCAATCAGCCCCAGCATTTT
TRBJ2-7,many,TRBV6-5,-,CASSYSRAYEQYF,TGTGCCAGCAGTTACTCGAGAGCCTACGAGCAGTACTTC